Below, 9 T cell receptor beta chains from the same sample are listed, as sequenced in a study of tumor-infiltrating lymphocytes in localized non-small cell lung cancer. Sequenced by immunoSEQ multiplex PCR; TCRdb stores in-frame clones only, minus some. The sample holds 15,000 to 20,000 clones, around three quarters seen once. Sequencing was carried out using lung tumor tissue. Source of these receptors: a human donor with non-small cell lung cancer.

The chain carries TRBV7-2 and TRBJ1-2; possible D gene TRBD1, 5 bases. Looked up from germline, CDR1 is SGHTA and CDR2 is FQGNSA. V dropped 5 bases and J dropped 7 bases, with 11 bases sitting between them. The CDR3 is 12 amino acids. The CDR3 sequence is CASSPGWAGYTF. CDR3 coding DNA: TGTGCCAGCAGCCCAGGGTGGGCTGGCTACACCTTC.

J is TRBJ1-4 and V is TRBV5-4; possibly TRBD1 for D (6 bases). Trimming stripped 0 bases from V and 8 bases from J, with 8 bases between. This CDR3 spans 13 amino acids. Germline V gene lookup returns CDR1 SGHNT and CDR2 YYREEE (reference sequence). CDR3 in DNA: TGTGCCAGCAGCTTGGAGACAGGAGAAAAACTGTTTTTT. Its translation: CASSLETGEKLFF. Using reference TRBV5-4 and TRBJ1-4 for the parts outside the CDR3, the full variable domain is ETGVTQSPTHLIKTRGQQVTLRCSSQSGHNTVSWYQQALGQGPQFIFQYYREEENGRGNFPPRFSGLQFPNYSSELNVNALELDDSALYLCASSLETGEKLFFGSGTQLSVL.

The chain's CDR3 is CASTGGGLQPQHF. The CDR3 nucleotides read TGTGCCAGCACCGGGGGAGGTTTACAGCCCCAGCATTTT. The genes are TRBV5-8 and TRBJ1-5; a possible D gene is TRBD1 (5 bases). The CDR3 spans 13 residues. V lost 6 bases, J lost 7 bases, and 14 bases lay in between. The germline V gene encodes CDR1 SGHTS and CDR2 YDEGEE.

The table lists this clone with a few counts. The chain couples TRBV4-2 to TRBJ2-3, with 10 bases aligning to TRBD2. This CDR3 spans 18 amino acids. CDR1 is LGHNA, CDR2 YNFKEQ, per germline. The ends lost 3 bases at V and 3 bases at J; junction bases unmatched: 12. CDR3 sequence reads: CASSHASGSAARTDTQYF. The CDR3 DNA reads TGTGCCAGCAGCCATGCTAGCGGGAGTGCGGCTAGGACAGATACGCAGTATTTT.

This clone was seen once. The chain couples TRBV30 to TRBJ2-7; 8 bases align to TRBD1. Per germline, CDR1 GTSNPN and CDR2 SVGIG (reference sequence). The CDR3 sequence is 12 residues long. V was clipped by 3 bases and J by 4 bases; unmatched bases: 2. CDR3 residues: CAWRRTGYEQYF. The CDR3 coding sequence is TGTGCCTGGAGGCGGACAGGGTACGAGCAGTACTTC.

The V gene is TRBV7-2, the J gene TRBJ2-2, with 11 bases identical to TRBD2. J lost 7 bases, V lost 1 base, and 5 bases had no gene match. The germline CDR1 and CDR2 sequences are SGHTA and FQGNSA. The CDR3 is 16 residues long. The CDR3 nucleotides are TGTGCCAGCAGCTTAGTACTAGCGGGGGCAGGCGGGGAGCTGTTTTTT. Residues: CASSLVLAGAGGELFF.

In its sample, this clone was seen a few times. The chain uses TRBV28 and TRBJ2-1, with TRBD1 identical over 7 bases. With 6 bases clipped from V and 0 bases from J, the junction kept 5 bases outside the gene matches. The CDR3 extends over 15 amino acids. The germline V gene has CDR1 MDHEN and CDR2 SYDVKM. In DNA, the CDR3 is TGTGCCAGCAGCCCCGAGGGGGCCTCCTACAATGAGCAGTTCTTC. Its protein is CASSPEGASYNEQFF.

The rearrangement uses TRBV5-1 and TRBJ1-5, with D perhaps matching TRBD1 (5 bases). The CDR3 has 16 residues. CDR1 SGHRS and CDR2 YFSETQ come from the germline V gene. V lost 7 bases and J lost 1, with 18 bases in between. CDR3 protein: CASLMGGGESNQPQHF. As DNA, the CDR3 is TGCGCCAGCTTAATGGGGGGTGGCGAGAGCAATCAGCCCCAGCATTTT.

This clone showed up just once. The chain combines TRBV7-9 with TRBJ2-1, with 8 bases that match TRBD1. Trimming cost V 5 bases and J 5 bases; bases outside gene matches: 5. The CDR3 is made up of 14 amino acids. Germline CDR1 SEHNR, CDR2 FQNEAQ (reference sequence). The CDR3 DNA follows: TGTGCCAGCAGCACTCAGGGGGCGGACAATGAGCAGTTCTTC. It encodes CASSTQGADNEQFF.